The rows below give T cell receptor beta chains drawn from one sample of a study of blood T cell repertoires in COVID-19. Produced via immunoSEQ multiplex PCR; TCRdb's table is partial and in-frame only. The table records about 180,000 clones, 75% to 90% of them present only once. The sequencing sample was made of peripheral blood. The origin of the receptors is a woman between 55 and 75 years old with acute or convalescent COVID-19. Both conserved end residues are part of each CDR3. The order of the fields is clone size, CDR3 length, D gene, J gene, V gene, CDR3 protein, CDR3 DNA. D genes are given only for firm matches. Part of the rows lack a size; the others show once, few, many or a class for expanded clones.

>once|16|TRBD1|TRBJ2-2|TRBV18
CASSPGQGASDGELFF
TGTGCCAGCTCACCGGGACAGGGGGCTTCGGACGGGGAGCTGTTTTTT
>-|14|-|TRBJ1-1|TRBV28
CASSLFQMNTEAFF
TGTGCCAGCAGCTTATTCCAGATGAACACTGAAGCTTTCTTT
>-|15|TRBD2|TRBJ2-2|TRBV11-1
CASSPWTSNTGELFF
TGTGCCAGCAGCCCATGGACTAGCAACACCGGGGAGCTGTTTTTT
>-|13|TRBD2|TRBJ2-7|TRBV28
CASRRGGAYEQYF
TGTGCCAGCAGGCGGGGGGGGGCCTACGAGCAGTACTTC
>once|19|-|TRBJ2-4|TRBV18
CASSFGLDGSSLAKNIQYF
TGTGCCAGCTCATTCGGACTGGACGGGAGCTCTCTAGCCAAAAACATTCAGTACTTC
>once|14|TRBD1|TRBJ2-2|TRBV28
CATQTGGHTGELFF
TGTGCCACCCAGACAGGGGGCCACACCGGGGAGCTGTTTTTT
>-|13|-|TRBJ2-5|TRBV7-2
CASSFYSQETQYF
TGTGCCAGCAGCTTTTACAGCCAAGAGACCCAGTACTTC
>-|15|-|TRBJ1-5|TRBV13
CASSAPRAPNQPQHF
TGTGCCAGCAGCGCCCCCAGGGCCCCCAATCAGCCCCAGCATTTT
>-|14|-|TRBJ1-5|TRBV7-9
CASSYGQYNQPQHF
TGTGCCAGCAGCTACGGACAGTACAATCAGCCCCAGCATTTT
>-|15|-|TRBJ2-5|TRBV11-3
CASSSGTGAQETQYF
TGTGCCAGCAGCTCCGGGACTGGAGCCCAAGAGACCCAGTACTTC
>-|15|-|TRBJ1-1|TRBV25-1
CASSEWGTAGTEAFF
TGTGCCAGCAGTGAATGGGGGACCGCGGGAACTGAAGCTTTCTTT
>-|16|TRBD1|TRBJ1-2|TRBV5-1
CASSLAGRQGADGYTF
TGCGCCAGCAGCTTGGCGGGTAGACAGGGGGCAGATGGCTACACCTTC
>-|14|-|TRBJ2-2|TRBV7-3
CASSPQGRVGELFF
TGTGCCAGCAGTCCCCAGGGGAGGGTCGGGGAGCTGTTTTTT
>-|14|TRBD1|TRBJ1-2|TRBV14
CASSQLQGEQDYTF
TGTGCCAGCAGCCAATTACAGGGGGAGCAGGACTACACCTTC
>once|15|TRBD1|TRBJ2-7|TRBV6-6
CASSTGQGAQGEQYF
TGTGCCAGCAGTACGGGTCAGGGGGCGCAGGGCGAGCAGTACTTC
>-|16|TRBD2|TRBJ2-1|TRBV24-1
CATSDLAGGTYNEQFF
TGTGCCACCAGTGATTTAGCGGGGGGGACTTACAATGAGCAGTTCTTC
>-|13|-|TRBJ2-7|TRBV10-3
CAISELTGNEQYF
TGTGCCATCAGTGAGCTGACAGGAAACGAGCAGTACTTC
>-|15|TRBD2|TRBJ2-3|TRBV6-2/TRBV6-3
CASSGTSGGTDTQYF
TGTGCCAGCAGCGGGACTAGCGGGGGCACAGATACGCAGTATTTT
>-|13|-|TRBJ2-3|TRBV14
CASSQLNTDTQYF
TGTGCCAGCAGCCAACTTAACACAGATACGCAGTATTTT
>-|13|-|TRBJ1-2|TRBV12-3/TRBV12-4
CASSFDRNYGYTF
TGTGCCAGCAGTTTCGACAGAAACTATGGCTACACCTTC
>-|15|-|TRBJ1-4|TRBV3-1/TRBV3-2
CASSTKGITNEKLFF
TGTGCCAGCAGCACCAAGGGGATAACTAATGAAAAACTGTTTTTT
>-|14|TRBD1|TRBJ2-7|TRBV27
CASSSWTGAHEQYF
TGTGCCAGCAGTTCATGGACAGGGGCCCACGAGCAGTACTTC
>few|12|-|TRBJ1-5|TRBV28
CASSLLVQPQHF
TGTGCCAGCAGTTTATTAGTCCAGCCCCAGCATTTT
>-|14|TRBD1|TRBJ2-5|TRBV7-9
CASSLTGGQETQYF
TGTGCCAGCAGTCTAACAGGGGGGCAAGAGACCCAGTACTTC
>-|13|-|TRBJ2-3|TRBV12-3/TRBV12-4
CASSLLGPDTQYF
TGTGCCAGCAGTTTATTGGGCCCAGATACGCAGTATTTT
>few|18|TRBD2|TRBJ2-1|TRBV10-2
CASSEYTSGGAVWNEQFF
TGCGCCAGCAGTGAGTATACTAGCGGGGGGGCCGTTTGGAATGAGCAGTTCTTC
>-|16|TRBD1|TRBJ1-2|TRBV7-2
CASSPGQGLTNYGYTF
TGTGCCAGCAGCCCTGGACAGGGGCTAACTAACTATGGCTACACCTTC
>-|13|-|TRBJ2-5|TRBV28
CASSPGGGETQYF
TGTGCCAGCAGTCCAGGGGGAGGCGAGACCCAGTACTTC
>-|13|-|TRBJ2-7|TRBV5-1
CASSPERGYEQYF
TGCGCCAGCAGCCCGGAGAGGGGGTACGAGCAGTACTTC
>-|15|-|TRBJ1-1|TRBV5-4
CASSFPGASNTEAFF
TGTGCCAGCAGTTTCCCGGGAGCCTCGAACACTGAAGCTTTCTTT
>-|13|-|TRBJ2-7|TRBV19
CASRGGGSYEQYF
TGTGCCAGTAGGGGGGGTGGCTCCTACGAGCAGTACTTC
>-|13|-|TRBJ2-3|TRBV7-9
CASSPGGTDTQYF
TGTGCCAGCAGCCCCGGGGGCACAGATACGCAGTATTTT
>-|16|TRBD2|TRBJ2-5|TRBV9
CASSVATSGGQETQYF
TGTGCCAGCAGCGTAGCGACTAGCGGGGGCCAAGAGACCCAGTACTTC
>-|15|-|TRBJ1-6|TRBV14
CASSQDRGIGSPLHF
TGTGCCAGCAGCCAAGACAGGGGAATTGGTTCACCCCTCCACTTT
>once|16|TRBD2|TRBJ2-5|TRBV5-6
CASSLLAGGIQETQYF
TGTGCCAGCAGCCTACTAGCGGGGGGGATCCAAGAGACCCAGTACTTC
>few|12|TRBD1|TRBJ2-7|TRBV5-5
CASTYRGDEQYF
TGTGCCAGCACCTACAGGGGCGACGAGCAGTACTTC
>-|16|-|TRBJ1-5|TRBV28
CASSPLPGQIYQPQHF
TGTGCCAGCAGTCCCCTCCCCGGACAGATATATCAGCCCCAGCATTTT
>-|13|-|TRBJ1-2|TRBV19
CASRMGSGQGYTF
TGTGCCAGTAGGATGGGGTCAGGACAGGGCTACACCTTC
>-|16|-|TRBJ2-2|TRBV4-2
CASSPQNTANTGELFF
TGTGCCAGCAGCCCCCAAAACACCGCGAACACCGGGGAGCTGTTTTTT
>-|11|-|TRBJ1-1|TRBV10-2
CASSEFGQAFF
TGCGCCAGCAGTGAGTTTGGGCAGGCTTTCTTT
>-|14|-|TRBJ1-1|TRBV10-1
CASSPSQGGTEAFF
TGCGCCAGCAGTCCCTCACAGGGTGGCACTGAAGCTTTCTTT
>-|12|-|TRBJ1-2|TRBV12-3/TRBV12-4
CASSFIGYGYTF
TGTGCCAGCAGTTTTATCGGCTATGGCTACACCTTC
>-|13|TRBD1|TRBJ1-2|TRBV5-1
CASSPTGNYGHTF
TGCGCCAGCAGCCCGACAGGGAACTATGGCCACACCTTC